Shown below are 8 T cell receptor beta chains from a single sample sequenced in a study of Graves' ophthalmopathy and Graves' hyperthyroidism. The sequenced template was RNA, covering the TCR beta CDR3 region. An initial RT-PCR round employing HTBI primers preceded a second-round multiplex PCR. TCRdb processed the multiplex PCR reads anew with MiXCR; each CDR3 protein has one entry. This table has 580,000 or so distinct CDR3 sequences, about 40% appearing once. Sequencing was performed on peripheral blood or thyroid tissue (not recorded which). The receptors were gathered from an adult man with Graves' hyperthyroidism.

This clonotype was detected only a few times. The V gene is TRBV24-1, the J gene TRBJ2-2, with TRBD1 matching over 8 bases. J lost 5 bases, V lost 3 bases, and 7 bases had no gene match. Germline V gene data show CDR1 as KGHDR and CDR2 as SFDVKD. The CDR3 covers 16 residues. CDR3 region: CATSDDRQGWTGELFF. The DNA of the CDR3 is TGTGCCACCAGTGATGACAGACAGGGGTGGACCGGGGAGCTGTTTTTT.

This clonotype was seen many times. The chain combines TRBV2 with TRBJ1-6; 9 bases are a match to TRBD1. V shed 4 bases and J 9 bases; nucleotides not matched to a gene: 4. This CDR3 has 14 amino acids. Germline V gene lookup returns CDR1 SNHLY and CDR2 FYNNEI. As DNA, the CDR3 is TGTGCCAGCAGTGGGACAGGGGCCGGTTCACCCCTCCACTTT. Translation: CASSGTGAGSPLHF.

The rearrangement joins TRBV7-9 to TRBJ1-4, with 11 bases aligning to TRBD1. CDR1 is SEHNR, CDR2 FQNEAQ, per germline (reference sequence). The CDR3 totals 17 residues. V was pared by 5 bases and J by 0 bases, with 5 bases of the junction left unmatched. The CDR3 DNA reads TGTGCCAGCAGCCCGGGACAGGGGGGTCCAACTAATGAAAAACTGTTTTTT. Translating gives CASSPGQGGPTNEKLFF.

V gene TRBV15 combines with J gene TRBJ2-5; 10 positions match TRBD1. The better agreement between TRBJ2-1 and the DNA end casts doubt on the J call. CDR3 length: 18 residues. CDR1 is LNHNV and CDR2 is YYDKDF in the germline V gene (reference sequence). Here the CDR3 reads CATSRDFGLGTGENEQFF. CDR3 sequence (DNA): TGTGCCACCAGCAGAGATTTCGGGTTGGGGACAGGGGAGAATGAGCAGTTCTTC.

The table lists this clonotype with many counts. The rearrangement links TRBV10-2 to TRBJ2-7; 7 nucleotides match TRBD1. The germline CDR1 and CDR2 sequences are WSHSY and SAAADI. J lost 6 bases, V lost 3 bases, and 2 bases had no gene match. The CDR3 loop spans 12 amino acids. CDR3 loop: CASSDNRGEQYF. The CDR3, as DNA: TGCGCCAGCAGTGACAACAGGGGCGAGCAGTACTTC.

This clonotype was counted a few times. The chain employs TRBV28 and TRBJ2-7; tentative D call: TRBD2 (6 bases). This CDR3 is built from 11 residues. V was trimmed by 5 bases and J by 9 bases, leaving 11 bases between them. The germline gives CDR1 MDHEN, CDR2 SYDVKM. The CDR3 region is CASSTGLPQYF. DNA of the CDR3: TGTGCCAGCAGTACCGGACTACCGCAGTACTTC.

This clonotype showed up many times. V is TRBV20-1 and J is TRBJ2-7; 9 nucleotides align to TRBD2. The CDR3 runs to 13 residues. Trimming took 1 base from V and 3 from J; bases not matched to a gene: 1. Germline CDR1 and CDR2: DFQATT and SNEGSKA (reference sequence). The chain's CDR3 is CSARVSGSYEQYF. CDR3 sequence (DNA): TGCAGTGCTAGAGTTAGCGGGAGCTACGAGCAGTACTTC.

This clonotype appeared many times. The chain joins TRBV5-4 to TRBJ1-5; no clear D. Germline loops: CDR1 SGHNT, CDR2 YYREEE (reference sequence). CDR3 length: 15 residues. With 2 bases removed from V and 0 bases from J, the gap between germline ends came to 9 bases. For the CDR3, the DNA is TGTGCCAGCAGCTTAGCAGGAGATAGCAATCAGCCCCAGCATTTT. It encodes CASSLAGDSNQPQHF. The full variable domain, in which reference TRBV5-4 and TRBJ1-5 provide the parts outside the CDR3, is ETGVTQSPTHLIKTRGQQVTLRCSSQSGHNTVSWYQQALGQGPQFIFQYYREEENGRGNFPPRFSGLQFPNYSSELNVNALELDDSALYLCASSLAGDSNQPQHFGDGTRLSIL.